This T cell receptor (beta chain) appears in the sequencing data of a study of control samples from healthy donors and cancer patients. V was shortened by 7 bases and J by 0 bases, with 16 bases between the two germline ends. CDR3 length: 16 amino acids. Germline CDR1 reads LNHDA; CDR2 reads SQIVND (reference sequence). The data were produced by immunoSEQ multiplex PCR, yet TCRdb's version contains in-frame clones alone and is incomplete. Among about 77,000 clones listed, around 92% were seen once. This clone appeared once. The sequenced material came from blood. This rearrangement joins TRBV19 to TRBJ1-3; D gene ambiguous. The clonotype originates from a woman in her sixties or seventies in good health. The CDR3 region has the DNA TGTGCCAGTACCCTGCCGACGGCCAGCTCTGGAAACACCATATATTTT. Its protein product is CASTLPTASSGNTIYF.